This T cell receptor (beta chain) was retrieved from a study of OX40 agonist ivuxolimab in advanced cancers. Study-level information: It was ivuxolimab, an agonistic anti-OX40 (CD134) antibody, that patients were treated with. Hepatocellular carcinoma, melanoma, renal cell or head and neck cancer occurred in dose-escalation patients. The dose-escalation cohort was around 83% male, with a mean age of around 60 years, ranging roughly 20 to 90.

The protocol was immunoSEQ multiplex PCR, while the TCRdb copy is restricted to in-frame clones and leaves out a portion. The data hold 70,000 to 95,000 clones, with around 84% observed a single time. Comment on this clone: The antigen remains undetermined.

Study-level findings and limits: Low normalized clonal expansion also occurred in some nonresponding patients.

CDR1 is LNHDA and CDR2 is SQIVND in the germline V gene (reference sequence). V lost 2 bases, J lost 1 base, and 6 bases lay in between. The CDR3 has 14 residues. This TCR derives from an adult with an advanced solid tumor such as melanoma, head and neck, liver or kidney cancer. The chain combines TRBV19 with TRBJ1-5; D is unresolved. The input for sequencing was CD4+ or CD8+ T cells sorted from blood, taken in a trial of the OX40 agonist ivuxolimab. As DNA, the CDR3 is TGTGCCAGTAGTATAATGGGGAGCAATCAGCCCCAGCATTTT. Translating gives CASSIMGSNQPQHF.